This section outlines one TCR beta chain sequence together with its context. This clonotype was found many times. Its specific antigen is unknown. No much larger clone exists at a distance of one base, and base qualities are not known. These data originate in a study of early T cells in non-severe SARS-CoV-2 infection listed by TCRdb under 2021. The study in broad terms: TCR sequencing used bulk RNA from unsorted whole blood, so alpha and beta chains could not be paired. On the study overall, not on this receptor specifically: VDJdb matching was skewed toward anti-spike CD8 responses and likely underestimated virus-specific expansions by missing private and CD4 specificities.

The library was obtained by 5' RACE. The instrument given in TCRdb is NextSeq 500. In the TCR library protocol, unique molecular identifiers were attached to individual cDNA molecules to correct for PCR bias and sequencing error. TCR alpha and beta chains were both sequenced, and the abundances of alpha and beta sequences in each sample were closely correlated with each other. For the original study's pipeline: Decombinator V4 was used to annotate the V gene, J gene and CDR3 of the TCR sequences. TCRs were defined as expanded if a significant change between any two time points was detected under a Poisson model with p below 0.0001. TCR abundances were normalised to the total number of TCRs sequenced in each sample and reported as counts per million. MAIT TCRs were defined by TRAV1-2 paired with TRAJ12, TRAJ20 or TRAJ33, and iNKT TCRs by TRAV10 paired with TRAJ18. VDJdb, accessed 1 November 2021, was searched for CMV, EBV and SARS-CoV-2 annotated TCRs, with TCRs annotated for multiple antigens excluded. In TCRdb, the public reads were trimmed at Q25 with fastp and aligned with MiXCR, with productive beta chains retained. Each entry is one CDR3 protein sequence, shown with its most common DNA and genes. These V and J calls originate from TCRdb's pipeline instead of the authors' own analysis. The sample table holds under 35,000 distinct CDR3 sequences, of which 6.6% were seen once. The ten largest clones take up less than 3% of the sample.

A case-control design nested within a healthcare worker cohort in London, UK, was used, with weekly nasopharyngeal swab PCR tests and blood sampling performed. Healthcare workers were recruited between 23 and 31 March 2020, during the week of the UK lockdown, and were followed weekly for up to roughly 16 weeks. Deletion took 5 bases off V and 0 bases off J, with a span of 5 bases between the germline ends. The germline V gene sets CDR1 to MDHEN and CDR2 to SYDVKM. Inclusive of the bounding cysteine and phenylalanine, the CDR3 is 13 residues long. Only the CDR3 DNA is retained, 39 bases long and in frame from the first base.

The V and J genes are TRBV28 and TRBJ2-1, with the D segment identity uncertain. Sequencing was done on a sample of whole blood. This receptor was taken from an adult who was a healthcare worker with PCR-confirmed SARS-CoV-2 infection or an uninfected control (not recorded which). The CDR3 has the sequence CASSPSSYNEQFF. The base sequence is TGTGCCAGCAGTCCAAGCTCCTACAATGAGCAGTTCTTC.